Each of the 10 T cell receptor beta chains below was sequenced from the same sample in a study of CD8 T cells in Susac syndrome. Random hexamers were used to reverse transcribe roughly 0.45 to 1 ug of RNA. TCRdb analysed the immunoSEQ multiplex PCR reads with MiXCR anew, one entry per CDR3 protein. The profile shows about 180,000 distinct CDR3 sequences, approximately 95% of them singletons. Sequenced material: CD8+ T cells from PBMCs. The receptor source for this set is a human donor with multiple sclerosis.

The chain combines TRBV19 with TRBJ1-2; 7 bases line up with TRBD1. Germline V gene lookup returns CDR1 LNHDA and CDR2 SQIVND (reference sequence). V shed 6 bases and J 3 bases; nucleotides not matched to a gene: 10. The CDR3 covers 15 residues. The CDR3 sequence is CASSRGGGADYGYTF. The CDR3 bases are TGTGCCAGTAGCAGGGGAGGGGGCGCCGACTATGGCTACACCTTC.

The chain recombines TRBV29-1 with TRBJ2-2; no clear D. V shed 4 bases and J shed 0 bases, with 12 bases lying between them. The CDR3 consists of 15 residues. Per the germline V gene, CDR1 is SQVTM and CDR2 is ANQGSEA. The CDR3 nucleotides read TGCAGCGTTGTTGGCGCGCAGACGAACACCGGGGAGCTGTTTTTT. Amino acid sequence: CSVVGAQTNTGELFF.

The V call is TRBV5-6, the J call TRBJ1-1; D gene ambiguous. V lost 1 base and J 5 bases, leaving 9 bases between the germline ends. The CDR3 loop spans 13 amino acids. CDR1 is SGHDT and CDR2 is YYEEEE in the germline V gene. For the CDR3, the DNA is TGTGCCAGCAGCTTGCCGGGTTGGACTGAAGCTTTCTTT. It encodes CASSLPGWTEAFF.

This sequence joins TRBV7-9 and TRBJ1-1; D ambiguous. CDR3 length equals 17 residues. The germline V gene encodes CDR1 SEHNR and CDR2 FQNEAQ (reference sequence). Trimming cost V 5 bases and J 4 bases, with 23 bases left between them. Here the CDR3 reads CASSPRGMKLPGTEAFF. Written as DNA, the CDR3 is TGTGCCAGCAGCCCCCGCGGGATGAAGTTACCTGGCACTGAAGCTTTCTTT.

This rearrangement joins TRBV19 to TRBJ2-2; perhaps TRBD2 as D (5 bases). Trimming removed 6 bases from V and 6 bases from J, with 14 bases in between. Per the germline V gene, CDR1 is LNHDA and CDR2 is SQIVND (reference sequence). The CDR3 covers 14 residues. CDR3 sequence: CASRPLAFSGELFF. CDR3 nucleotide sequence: TGTGCCAGTAGGCCGCTAGCCTTCTCCGGGGAGCTGTTTTTT.

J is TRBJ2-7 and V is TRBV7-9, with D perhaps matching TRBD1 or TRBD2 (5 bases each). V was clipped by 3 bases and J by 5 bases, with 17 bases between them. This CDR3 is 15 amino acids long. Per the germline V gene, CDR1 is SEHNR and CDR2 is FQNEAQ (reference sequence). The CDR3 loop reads CASSFSEHGTHEQYF. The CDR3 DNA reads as TGTGCCAGCAGCTTCTCGGAGCACGGGACCCACGAGCAGTACTTC.

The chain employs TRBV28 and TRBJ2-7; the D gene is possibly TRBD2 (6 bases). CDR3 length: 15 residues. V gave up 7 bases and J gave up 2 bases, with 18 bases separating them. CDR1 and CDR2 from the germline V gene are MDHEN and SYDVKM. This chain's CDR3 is CASTRLGSSPYEQYF. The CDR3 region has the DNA TGTGCCAGCACCCGACTAGGGTCCTCCCCCTACGAGCAGTACTTC.

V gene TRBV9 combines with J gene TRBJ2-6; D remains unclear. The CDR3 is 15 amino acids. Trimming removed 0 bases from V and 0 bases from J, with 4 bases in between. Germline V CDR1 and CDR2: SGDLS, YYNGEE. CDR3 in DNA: TGTGCCAGCAGCGTAGGCACCTCTGGGGCCAACGTCCTGACTTTC. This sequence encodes CASSVGTSGANVLTF.

The DNA of the CDR3 is TGTGCCAGCAGCGTGGGCGGCAATAGTGCCTACGAGCAGTACTTC. Its protein product is CASSVGGNSAYEQYF. V usage is TRBV9 and J usage is TRBJ2-7, with D uncertain. This CDR3 contains 15 residues. Trimming cost V 2 bases and J 2 bases, with 14 bases left between them. Germline CDR1 and CDR2: SGDLS and YYNGEE.

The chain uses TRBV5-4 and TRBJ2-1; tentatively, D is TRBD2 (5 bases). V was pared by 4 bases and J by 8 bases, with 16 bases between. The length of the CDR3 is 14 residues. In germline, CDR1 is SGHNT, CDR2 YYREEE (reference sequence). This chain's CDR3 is CASSLERLADEQFF. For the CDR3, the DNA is TGTGCCAGCAGCCTAGAAAGGCTAGCCGATGAGCAGTTCTTC.